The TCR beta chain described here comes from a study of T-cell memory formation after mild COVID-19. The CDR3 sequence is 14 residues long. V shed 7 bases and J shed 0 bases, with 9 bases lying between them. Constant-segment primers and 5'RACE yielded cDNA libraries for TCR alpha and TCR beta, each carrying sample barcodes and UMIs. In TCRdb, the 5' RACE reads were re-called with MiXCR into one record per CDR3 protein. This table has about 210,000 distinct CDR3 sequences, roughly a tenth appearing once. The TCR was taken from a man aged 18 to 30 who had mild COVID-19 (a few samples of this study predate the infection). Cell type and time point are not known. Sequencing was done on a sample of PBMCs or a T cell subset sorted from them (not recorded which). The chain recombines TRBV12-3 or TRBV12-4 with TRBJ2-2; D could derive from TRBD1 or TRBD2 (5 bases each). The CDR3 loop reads CASILGANTGELFF. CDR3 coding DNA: TGTGCCAGCATCTTGGGGGCGAACACCGGGGAGCTGTTTTTT.